The clone carrying this T cell receptor (beta chain) was counted ten times or more. Sample time point: pre-sensitization, week 0. Treatment here: therapeutic diphenylcyclopropenone sensitization with weekly scalp DPC. The study drew its donors from alopecia patients who were 18 to 70 years old and suitable for DPC. Germline assignment: CDR1 SGDLS and CDR2 YYNGEE. The CDR3 loop spans 15 amino acids. V was clipped by 0 bases and J by 5 bases, with 11 bases between them. The sample originates from a study of human T cells and chemical hapten exposure. Study summary: Readings were taken at 6 days from patch tests that had applied 0.01% DPC to the upper back.

Separate cDNA molecules received unique molecular identifiers, which the library attached to them. Original processing notes: Sequenced samples showed a median of around 93,000 TCRs each, with counts running from about 22,000 to 700,000. One entry per CDR3 protein results from TCRdb running MiXCR on the RACE reads. The V and J calls, along with clone size, are taken from TCRdb and not from the paper's own processing. Among around 260,000 distinct CDR3 sequences, 7.5% to 9% were seen once, and the ten largest hold over 2%. The gene calls are TRBV9 and TRBJ1-4; no firm D call. The sequencing used whole blood, collected in connection with sensitization to the hapten diphenylcyclopropenone (DPC). This TCR was recovered from a woman in her 40s with alopecia areata. Some clones in this sample may be carry-over from other donors' samples. CDR3 protein: CASSVDWGRNEKLFF. The CDR3 DNA reads as TGTGCCAGCAGCGTAGATTGGGGAAGGAATGAAAAACTGTTTTTT.